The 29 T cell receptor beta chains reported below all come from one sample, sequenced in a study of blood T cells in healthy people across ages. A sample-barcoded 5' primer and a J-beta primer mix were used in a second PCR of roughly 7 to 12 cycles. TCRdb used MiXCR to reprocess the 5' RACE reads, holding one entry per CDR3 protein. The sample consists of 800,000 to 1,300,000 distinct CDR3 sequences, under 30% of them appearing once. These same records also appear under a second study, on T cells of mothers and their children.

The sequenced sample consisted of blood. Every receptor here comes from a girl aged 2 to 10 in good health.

In nucleotides, the CDR3 is TGTGCCAGCAGCCCTTCAAAGGGGACTAGCGGAGACGGGGAGCTGTTTTTT. Its protein is CASSPSKGTSGDGELFF. J is TRBJ2-2 and V is TRBV7-2; 11 bases align to TRBD2. In germline, CDR1 is SGHTA, CDR2 FQGNSA. V lost 5 bases and J lost 7; bases outside the gene matches: 12. This CDR3 is 17 amino acids long.

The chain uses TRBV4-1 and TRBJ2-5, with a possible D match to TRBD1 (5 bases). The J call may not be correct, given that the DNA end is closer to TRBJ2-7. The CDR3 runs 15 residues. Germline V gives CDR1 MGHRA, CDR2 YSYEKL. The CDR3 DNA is TGCGCCAGCAGCCAGCCGGCAACAGGTGTCTACGAGCAGTACTTC. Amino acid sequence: CASSQPATGVYEQYF.

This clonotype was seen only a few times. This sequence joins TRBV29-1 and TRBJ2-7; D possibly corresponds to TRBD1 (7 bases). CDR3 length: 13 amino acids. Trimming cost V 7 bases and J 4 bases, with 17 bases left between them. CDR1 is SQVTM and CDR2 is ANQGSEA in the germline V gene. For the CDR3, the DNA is TGCAGCGCGCGGGACAGCCAAACTTACGAGCAGTACTTC. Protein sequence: CSARDSQTYEQYF.

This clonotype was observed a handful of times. DNA of the CDR3: TGTGCCAGCAGCTTATCTTCGGGACCGACCTACGAGCAGTACTTC. Encoded protein: CASSLSSGPTYEQYF. The V call is TRBV7-9, the J call TRBJ2-7; the D call may be TRBD1 or TRBD2 (5 bases each). From germline, CDR1 is SEHNR and CDR2 FQNEAQ (reference sequence). V was trimmed by 2 bases and J by 2 bases, leaving 13 bases between them. This CDR3 region has 15 residues.

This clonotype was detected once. As DNA, the CDR3 is TGCGCCAGCAGCCCATATCTCGGCCAAAGGGTCCCCTACGAGCAGTACTTC. Translating it yields CASSPYLGQRVPYEQYF. The chain employs TRBV5-1 and TRBJ2-7; no clear D gene. V lost 4 bases and J 2 bases, leaving 22 bases between the germline ends. Germline V gene lookup returns CDR1 SGHRS and CDR2 YFSETQ. The CDR3 spans 17 residues.

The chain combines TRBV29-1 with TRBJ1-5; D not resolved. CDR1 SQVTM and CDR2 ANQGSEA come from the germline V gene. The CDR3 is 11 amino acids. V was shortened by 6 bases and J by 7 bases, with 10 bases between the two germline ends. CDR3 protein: CSVRCRQPQHF. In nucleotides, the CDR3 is TGCAGCGTGAGGTGCCGGCAGCCCCAGCATTTT.

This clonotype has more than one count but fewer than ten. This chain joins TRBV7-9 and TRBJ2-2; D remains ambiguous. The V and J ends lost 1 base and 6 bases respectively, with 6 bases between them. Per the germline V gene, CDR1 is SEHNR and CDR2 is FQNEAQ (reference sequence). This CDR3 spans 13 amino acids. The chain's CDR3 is CASSLEFAGELFF. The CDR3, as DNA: TGTGCCAGCAGCTTAGAATTCGCCGGGGAGCTGTTTTTT. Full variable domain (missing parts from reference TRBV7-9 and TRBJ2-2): DTGVSQNPRHKITKRGQNVTFRCDPISEHNRLYWYRQTLGQGPEFLTYFQNEAQLEKSRLLSDRFSAERPKGSFSTLEIQRTEQGDSAMYLCASSLEFAGELFFGEGSRLTVL.

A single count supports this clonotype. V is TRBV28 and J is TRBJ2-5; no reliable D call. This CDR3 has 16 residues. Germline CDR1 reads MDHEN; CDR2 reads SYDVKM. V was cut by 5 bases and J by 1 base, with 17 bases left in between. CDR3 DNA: TGTGCCAGCAGTGCCTCGTTAGAGGAACTCCAAGAGACCCAGTACTTC. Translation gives CASSASLEELQETQYF.

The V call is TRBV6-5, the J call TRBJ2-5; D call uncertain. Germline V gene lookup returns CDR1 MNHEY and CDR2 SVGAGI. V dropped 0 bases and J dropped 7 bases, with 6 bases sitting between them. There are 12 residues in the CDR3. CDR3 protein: CASSYSDGTQYF. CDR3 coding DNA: TGTGCCAGCAGTTACTCGGATGGGACCCAGTACTTC.

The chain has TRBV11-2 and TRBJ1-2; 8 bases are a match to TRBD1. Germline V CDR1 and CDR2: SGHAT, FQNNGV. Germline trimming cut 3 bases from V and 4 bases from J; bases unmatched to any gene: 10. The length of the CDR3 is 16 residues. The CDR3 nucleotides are TGTGCCAGCAGCTTGCAAGGGACAGGAGGGGCCTATGGCTACACCTTC. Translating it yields CASSLQGTGGAYGYTF.

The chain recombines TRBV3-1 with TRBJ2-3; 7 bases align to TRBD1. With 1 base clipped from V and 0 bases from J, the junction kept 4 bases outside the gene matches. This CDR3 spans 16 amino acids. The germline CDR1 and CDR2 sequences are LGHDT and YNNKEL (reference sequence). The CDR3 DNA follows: TGTGCCAGCAGCCAAGGAACAGGGGCAAGCACAGATACGCAGTATTTT. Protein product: CASSQGTGASTDTQYF.

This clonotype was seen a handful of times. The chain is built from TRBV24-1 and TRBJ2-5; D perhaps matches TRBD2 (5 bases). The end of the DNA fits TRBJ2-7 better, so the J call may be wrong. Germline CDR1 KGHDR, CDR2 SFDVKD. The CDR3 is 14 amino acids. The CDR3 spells CATSGGDGTYEQYF. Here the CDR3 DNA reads TGTGCCACCAGTGGGGGAGACGGGACCTACGAGCAGTACTTC.

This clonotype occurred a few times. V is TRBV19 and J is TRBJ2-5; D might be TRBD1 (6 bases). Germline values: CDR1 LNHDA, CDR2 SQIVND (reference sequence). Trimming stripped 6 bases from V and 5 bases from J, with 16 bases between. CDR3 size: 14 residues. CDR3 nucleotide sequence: TGTGCCAGTAGACCGCAAGGGGGTCCCGAGACCCAGTACTTC. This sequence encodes CASRPQGGPETQYF. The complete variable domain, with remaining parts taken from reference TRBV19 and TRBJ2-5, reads DGGITQSPKYLFRKEGQNVTLSCEQNLNHDAMYWYRQDPGQGLRLIYYSQIVNDFQKGDIAEGYSVSREKKESFPLTVTSAQKNPTAFYLCASRPQGGPETQYFGPGTRLLVL.

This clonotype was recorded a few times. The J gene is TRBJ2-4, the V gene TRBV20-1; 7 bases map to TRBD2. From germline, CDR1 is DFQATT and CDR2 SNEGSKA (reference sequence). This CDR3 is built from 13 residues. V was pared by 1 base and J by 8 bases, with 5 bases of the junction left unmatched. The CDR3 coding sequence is TGCAGTGCTAGAGGGGAGCGGGAAGACATTCAGTACTTC. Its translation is CSARGEREDIQYF.

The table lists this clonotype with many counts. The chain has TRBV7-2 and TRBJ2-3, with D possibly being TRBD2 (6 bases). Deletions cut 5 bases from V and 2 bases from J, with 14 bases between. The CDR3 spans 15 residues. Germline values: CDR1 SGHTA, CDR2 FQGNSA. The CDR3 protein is CASSLYGGNTDTQYF. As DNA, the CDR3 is TGTGCCAGCAGCCTGTACGGGGGAAACACAGATACGCAGTATTTT.

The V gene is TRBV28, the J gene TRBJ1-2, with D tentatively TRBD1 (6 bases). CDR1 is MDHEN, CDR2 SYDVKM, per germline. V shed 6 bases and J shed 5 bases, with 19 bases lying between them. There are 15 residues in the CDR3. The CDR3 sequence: CASRPEIGQIYGYTF. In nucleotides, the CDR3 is TGTGCCAGCAGACCCGAGATTGGACAGATTTATGGCTACACCTTC.

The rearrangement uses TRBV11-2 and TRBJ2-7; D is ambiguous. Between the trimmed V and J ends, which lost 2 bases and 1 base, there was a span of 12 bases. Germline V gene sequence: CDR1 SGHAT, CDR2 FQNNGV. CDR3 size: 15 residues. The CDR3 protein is CASSLKESWSYEQYF. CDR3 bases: TGTGCCAGCAGCTTAAAAGAGAGTTGGTCCTACGAGCAGTACTTC.

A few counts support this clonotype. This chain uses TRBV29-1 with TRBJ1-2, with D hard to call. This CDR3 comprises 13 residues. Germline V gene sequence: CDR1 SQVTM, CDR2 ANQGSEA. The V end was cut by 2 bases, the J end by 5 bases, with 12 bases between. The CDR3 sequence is CSVEWGGGYGYTF. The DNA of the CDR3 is TGCAGCGTTGAATGGGGTGGTGGGTATGGCTACACCTTC.

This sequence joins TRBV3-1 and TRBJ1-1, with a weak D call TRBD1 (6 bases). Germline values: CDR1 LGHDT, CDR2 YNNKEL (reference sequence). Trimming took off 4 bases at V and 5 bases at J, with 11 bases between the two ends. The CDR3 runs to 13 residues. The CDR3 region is CASSLRTATEAFF. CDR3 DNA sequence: TGTGCCAGCAGCCTGCGGACAGCTACTGAAGCTTTCTTT.

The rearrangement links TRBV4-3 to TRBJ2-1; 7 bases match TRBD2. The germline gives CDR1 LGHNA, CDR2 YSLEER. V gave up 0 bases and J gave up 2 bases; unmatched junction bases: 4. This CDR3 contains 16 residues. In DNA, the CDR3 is TGCGCCAGCAGCCAAGATAAGGGACTAACCTACAATGAGCAGTTCTTC. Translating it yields CASSQDKGLTYNEQFF.

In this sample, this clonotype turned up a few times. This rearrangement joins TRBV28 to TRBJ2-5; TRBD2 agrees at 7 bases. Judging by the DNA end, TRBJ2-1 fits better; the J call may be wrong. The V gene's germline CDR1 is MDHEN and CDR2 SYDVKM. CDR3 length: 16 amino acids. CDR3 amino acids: CASSLYLSGGGNEQFF. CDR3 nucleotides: TGTGCCAGCAGTTTATATCTGTCCGGCGGGGGCAATGAGCAGTTCTTC.

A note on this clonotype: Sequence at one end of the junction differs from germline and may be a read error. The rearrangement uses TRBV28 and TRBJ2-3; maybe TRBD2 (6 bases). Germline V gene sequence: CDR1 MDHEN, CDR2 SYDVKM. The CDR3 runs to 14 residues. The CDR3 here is CASGFGGSTDTQYF. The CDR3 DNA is TGTGCCAGCGGTTTCGGGGGAAGCACAGATACGCAGTATTTT.

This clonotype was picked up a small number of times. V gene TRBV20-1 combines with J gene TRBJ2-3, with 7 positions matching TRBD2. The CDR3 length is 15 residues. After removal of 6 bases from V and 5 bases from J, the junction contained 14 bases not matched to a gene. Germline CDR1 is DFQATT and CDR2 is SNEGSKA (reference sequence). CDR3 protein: CSANWGGRHGDTQYF. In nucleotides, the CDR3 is TGCAGTGCCAACTGGGGGGGACGACACGGAGATACGCAGTATTTT.

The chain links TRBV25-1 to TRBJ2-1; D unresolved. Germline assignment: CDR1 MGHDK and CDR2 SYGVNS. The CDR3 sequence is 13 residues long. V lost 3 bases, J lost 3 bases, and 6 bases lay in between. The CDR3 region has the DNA TGTGCCAGCAGTGATTCGGACTACAATGAGCAGTTCTTC. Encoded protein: CASSDSDYNEQFF.

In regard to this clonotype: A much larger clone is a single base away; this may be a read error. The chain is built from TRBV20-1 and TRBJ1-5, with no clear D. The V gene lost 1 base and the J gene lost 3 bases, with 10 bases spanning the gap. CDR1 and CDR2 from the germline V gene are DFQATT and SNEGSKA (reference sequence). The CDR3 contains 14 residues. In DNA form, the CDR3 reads TGCAGTGCTAGAGTACCGGGAGACAATCAGCCCCAGCATTTT. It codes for CSARVPGDNQPQHF.

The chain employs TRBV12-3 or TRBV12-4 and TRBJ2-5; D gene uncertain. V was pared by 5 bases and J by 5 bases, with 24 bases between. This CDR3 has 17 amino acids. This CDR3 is CASSPIRFSMIDETQYF. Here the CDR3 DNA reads TGTGCCAGCAGTCCGATCCGGTTCTCCATGATTGATGAGACCCAGTACTTC.

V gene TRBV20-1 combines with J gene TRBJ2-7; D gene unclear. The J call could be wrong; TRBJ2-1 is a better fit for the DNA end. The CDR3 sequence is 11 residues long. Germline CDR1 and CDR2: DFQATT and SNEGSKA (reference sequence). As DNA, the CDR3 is TGCAGTGCTACAGATACCAATGAGCAGTTCTTC. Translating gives CSATDTNEQFF.

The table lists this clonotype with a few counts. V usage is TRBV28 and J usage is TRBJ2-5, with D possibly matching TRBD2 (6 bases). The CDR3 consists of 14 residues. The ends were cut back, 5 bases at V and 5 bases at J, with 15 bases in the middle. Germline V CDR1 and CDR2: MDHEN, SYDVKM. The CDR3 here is CASSPREQRETQYF. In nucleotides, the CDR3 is TGTGCCAGCAGTCCCCGGGAGCAGAGGGAGACCCAGTACTTC.

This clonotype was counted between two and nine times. The CDR3 loop reads CASSLGPGLAINEQYF. The DNA for the CDR3 is TGTGCCAGCAGCTTAGGACCGGGACTAGCTATCAACGAGCAGTACTTC. The chain uses TRBV7-8 and TRBJ2-7; 9 positions match TRBD2. Germline-derived CDR1 and CDR2 are SGHVS and FQNEAQ. The CDR3 is 16 residues long. Losses at the gene ends were 1 base for V and 5 bases for J; bases not matched to a gene: 9. Based on the CDR3 plus reference TRBV7-8 and TRBJ2-7, the full variable domain is GAGVSQSPRYKVAKRGQDVALRCDPISGHVSLFWYQQALGQGPEFLTYFQNEAQLDKSGLPSDRFFAERPEGSVSTLKIQRTQQEDSAVYLCASSLGPGLAINEQYFGPGTRLTVT.